This T cell receptor beta chain was identified in a study of cytomegalovirus exposure and HLA in healthy donors. Concerning this clone itself: Its specificity is unknown.

CDR1 and CDR2 from the germline V gene are MNHEY and SMNVEV (reference sequence). Unmatched junction bases numbered 5, after V lost 6 bases and J lost 8 bases. This CDR3 region has 15 residues. The PCR contained 60 Vbeta and 13 Jbeta primers. Data came from immunoSEQ multiplex PCR; TCRdb stores just in-frame clones and leaves some out. The sample contains a few hundred thousand clones, under 80% of which appear only once. Study conclusions and caveats: One cluster of highly shared sequence variants probably arose as a sequencing artifact.

This TCR derives from a female donor in good health and CMV-seronegative. The V and J genes are TRBV27 and TRBJ2-1, with 15 bases lining up with TRBD2. The sequenced sample consisted of PBMCs. The CDR3 loop reads CASSLRTSGRDEQFF. CDR3 in DNA: TGTGCCAGCAGCCTTCGGACTAGCGGGAGGGATGAGCAGTTCTTC.